The entry below gives a single TCR beta chain sequence along with its context. This entry belongs to a study of blood T cell repertoires in COVID-19. Using immunoSEQ multiplex PCR, the repertoire was profiled, and TCRdb retains in-frame clones only, with some absent. Found here are roughly 220,000 clones, roughly 79% of them singletons; the top ten hold roughly 8%. This CDR3 is 20 amino acids long. CDR1 and CDR2 from the germline V gene are SGHRS and YFSETQ. V lost 6 bases, J lost 2 bases, and 20 bases stayed unmatched. The sequencing sample was made of peripheral blood. This rearrangement joins TRBV5-1 to TRBJ2-3, with 11 nucleotides matching TRBD2. The sequence was collected from a woman of 80 years or more with COVID-19, enrolled during active disease. CDR3: CASTGGGLAGGLFSTDTQYF. The DNA of the CDR3 is TGCGCCAGCACCGGGGGTGGACTAGCGGGCGGGCTGTTTTCCACAGATACGCAGTATTTT.